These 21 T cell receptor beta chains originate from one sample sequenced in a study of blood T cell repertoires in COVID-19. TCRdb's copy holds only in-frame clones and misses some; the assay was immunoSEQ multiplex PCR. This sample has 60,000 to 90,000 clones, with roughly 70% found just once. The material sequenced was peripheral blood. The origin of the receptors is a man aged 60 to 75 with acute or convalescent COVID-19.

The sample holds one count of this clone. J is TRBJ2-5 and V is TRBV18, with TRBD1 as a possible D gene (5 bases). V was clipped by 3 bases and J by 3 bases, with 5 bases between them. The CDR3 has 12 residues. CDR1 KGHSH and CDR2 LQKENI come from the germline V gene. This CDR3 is CASSPDKETQYF. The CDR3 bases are TGTGCCAGCTCACCGGACAAAGAGACCCAGTACTTC. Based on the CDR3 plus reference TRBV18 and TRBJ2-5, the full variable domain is NAGVMQNPRHLVRRRGQEARLRCSPMKGHSHVYWYRQLPEEGLKFMVYLQKENIIDESGMPKERFSAEFPKEGPSILRIQQVVRGDSAAYFCASSPDKETQYFGPGTRLLVL.

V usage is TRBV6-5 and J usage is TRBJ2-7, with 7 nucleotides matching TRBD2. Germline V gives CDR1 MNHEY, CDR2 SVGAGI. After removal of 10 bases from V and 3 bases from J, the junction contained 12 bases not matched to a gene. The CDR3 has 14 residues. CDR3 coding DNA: TGTGCCACCTCCGTTGGGGGGGAAGGCTACGAGCAGTACGTC. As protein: CATSVGGEGYEQYV.

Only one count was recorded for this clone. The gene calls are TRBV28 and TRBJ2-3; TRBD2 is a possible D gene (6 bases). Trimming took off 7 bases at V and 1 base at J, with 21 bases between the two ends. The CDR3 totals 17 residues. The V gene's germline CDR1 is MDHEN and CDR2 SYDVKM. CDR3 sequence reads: CASIPSEGSFGTDTQYF. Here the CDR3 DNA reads TGTGCCAGCATCCCCTCGGAGGGGAGTTTCGGCACAGATACGCAGTATTTT. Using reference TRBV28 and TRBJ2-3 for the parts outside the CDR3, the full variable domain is DVKVTQSSRYLVKRTGEKVFLECVQDMDHENMFWYRQDPGLGLRLIYFSYDVKMKEKGDIPEGYSVSREKKERFSLILESASTNQTSMYLCASIPSEGSFGTDTQYFGPGTRLTVL.

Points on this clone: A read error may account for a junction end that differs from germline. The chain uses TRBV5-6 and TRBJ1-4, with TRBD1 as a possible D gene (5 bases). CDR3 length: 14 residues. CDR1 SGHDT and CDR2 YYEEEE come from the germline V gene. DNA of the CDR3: TGTGCCAGCAGTTTGGACACGTTTAATGAAAAACTGTTTTTT. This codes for CASSLDTFNEKLFF.

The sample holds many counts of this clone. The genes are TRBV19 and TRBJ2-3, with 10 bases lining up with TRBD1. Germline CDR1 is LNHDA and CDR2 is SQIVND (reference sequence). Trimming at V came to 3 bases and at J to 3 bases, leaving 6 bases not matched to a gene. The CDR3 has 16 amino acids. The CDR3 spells CASSIGQGEGTDTQYF. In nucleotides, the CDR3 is TGTGCCAGTAGTATCGGACAGGGGGAGGGGACAGATACGCAGTATTTT.

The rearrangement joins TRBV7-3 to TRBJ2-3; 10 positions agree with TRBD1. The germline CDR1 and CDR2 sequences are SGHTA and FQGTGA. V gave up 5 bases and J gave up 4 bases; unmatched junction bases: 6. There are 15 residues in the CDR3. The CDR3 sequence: CASSAAGTGADTQYF. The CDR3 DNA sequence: TGTGCCAGCAGCGCAGCCGGGACAGGGGCAGATACGCAGTATTTT.

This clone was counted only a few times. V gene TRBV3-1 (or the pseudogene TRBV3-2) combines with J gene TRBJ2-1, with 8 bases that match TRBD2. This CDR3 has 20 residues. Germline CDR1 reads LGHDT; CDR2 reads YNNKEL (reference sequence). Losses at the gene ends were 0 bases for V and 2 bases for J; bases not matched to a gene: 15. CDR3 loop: CASSQERSGRAGNPYNEQFF. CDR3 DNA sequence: TGTGCCAGCAGCCAAGAACGTTCCGGGAGGGCAGGTAACCCCTACAATGAGCAGTTCTTC.

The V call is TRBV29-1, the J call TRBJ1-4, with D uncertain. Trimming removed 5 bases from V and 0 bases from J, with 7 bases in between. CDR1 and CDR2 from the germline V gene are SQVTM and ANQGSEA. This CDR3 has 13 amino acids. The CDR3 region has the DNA TGCAGCGTTTCCCCAGCAACTAATGAAAAACTGTTTTTT. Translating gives CSVSPATNEKLFF. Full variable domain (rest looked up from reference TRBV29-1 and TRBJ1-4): SAVISQKPSRDICQRGTSLTIQCQVDSQVTMMFWYRQQPGQSLTLIATANQGSEATYESGFVIDKFPISRPNLTFSTLTVSNMSPEDSSIYLCSVSPATNEKLFFGSGTQLSVL.

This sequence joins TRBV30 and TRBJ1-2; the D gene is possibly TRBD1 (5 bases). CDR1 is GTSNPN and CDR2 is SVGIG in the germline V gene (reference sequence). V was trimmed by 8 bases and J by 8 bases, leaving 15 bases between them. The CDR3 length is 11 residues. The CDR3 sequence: CAHDGHPGYTF. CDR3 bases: TGTGCCCACGACGGACATCCGGGCTACACCTTC.

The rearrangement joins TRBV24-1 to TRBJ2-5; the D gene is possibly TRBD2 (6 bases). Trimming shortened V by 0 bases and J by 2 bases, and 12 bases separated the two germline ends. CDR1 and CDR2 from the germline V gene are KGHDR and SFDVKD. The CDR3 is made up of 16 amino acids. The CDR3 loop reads CATSDLGRGKQETQYF. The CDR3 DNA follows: TGTGCCACCAGTGATTTGGGGCGGGGAAAACAAGAGACCCAGTACTTC.

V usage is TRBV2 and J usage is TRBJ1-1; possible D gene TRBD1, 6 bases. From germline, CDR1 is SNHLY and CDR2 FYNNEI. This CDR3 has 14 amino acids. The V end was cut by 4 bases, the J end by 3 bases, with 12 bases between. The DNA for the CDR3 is TGTGCCAGCAGTGTTGGGGGCACGGACACTGAAGCTTTCTTT. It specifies CASSVGGTDTEAFF.

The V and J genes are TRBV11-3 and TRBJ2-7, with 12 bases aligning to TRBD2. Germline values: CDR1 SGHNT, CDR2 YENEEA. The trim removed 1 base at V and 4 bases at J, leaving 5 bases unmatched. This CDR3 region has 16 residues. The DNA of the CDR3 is TGTGCCAGCAGCTTAGGACTAGCGGGGGCCTTTTACGAGCAGTACGTC. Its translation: CASSLGLAGAFYEQYV.

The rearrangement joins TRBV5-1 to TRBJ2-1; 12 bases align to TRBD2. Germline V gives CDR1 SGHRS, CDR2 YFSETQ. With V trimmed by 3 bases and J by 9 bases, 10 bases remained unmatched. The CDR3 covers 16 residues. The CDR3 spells CASSSFLAGGLPEQFF. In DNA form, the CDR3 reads TGCGCCAGCAGCTCCTTCCTAGCGGGGGGGCTTCCTGAGCAGTTCTTC.

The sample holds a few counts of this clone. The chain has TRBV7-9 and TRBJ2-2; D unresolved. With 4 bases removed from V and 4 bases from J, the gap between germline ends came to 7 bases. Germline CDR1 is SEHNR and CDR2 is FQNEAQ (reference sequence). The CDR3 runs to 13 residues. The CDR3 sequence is CASSSSFTGELFF. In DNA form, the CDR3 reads TGTGCCAGCAGCTCTAGTTTCACCGGGGAGCTGTTTTTT. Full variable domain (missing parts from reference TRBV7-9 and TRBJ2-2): DTGVSQNPRHKITKRGQNVTFRCDPISEHNRLYWYRQTLGQGPEFLTYFQNEAQLEKSRLLSDRFSAERPKGSFSTLEIQRTEQGDSAMYLCASSSSFTGELFFGEGSRLTVL.

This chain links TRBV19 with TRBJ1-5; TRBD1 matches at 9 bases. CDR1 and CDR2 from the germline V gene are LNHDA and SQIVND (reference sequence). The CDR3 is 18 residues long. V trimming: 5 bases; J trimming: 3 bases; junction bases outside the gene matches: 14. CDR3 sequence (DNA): TGTGCCAGTAGTTTGGGACAGGGCCCTTACACGGCCAATCAGCCCCAGCATTTT. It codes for CASSLGQGPYTANQPQHF.

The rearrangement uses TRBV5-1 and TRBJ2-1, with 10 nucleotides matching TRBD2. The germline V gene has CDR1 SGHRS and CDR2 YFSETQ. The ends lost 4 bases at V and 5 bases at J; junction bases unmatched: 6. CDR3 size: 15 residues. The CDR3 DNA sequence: TGCGCCAGCAGCAGGAGAAGCGGGGGGGACAATGAGCAGTTCTTC. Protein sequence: CASSRRSGGDNEQFF.

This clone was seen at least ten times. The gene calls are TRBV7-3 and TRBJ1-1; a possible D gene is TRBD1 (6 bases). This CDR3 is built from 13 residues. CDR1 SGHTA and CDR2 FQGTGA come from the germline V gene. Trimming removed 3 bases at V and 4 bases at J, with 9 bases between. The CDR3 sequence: CASSFQGSTEAFF. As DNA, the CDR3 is TGTGCCAGCAGCTTTCAGGGGAGCACTGAAGCTTTCTTT. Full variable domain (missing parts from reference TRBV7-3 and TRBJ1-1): GAGVSQTPSNKVTEKGKYVELRCDPISGHTALYWYRQSLGQGPEFLIYFQGTGAADDSGLPNDRFFAVRPEGSVSTLKIQRTERGDSAVYLCASSFQGSTEAFFGQGTRLTVV.

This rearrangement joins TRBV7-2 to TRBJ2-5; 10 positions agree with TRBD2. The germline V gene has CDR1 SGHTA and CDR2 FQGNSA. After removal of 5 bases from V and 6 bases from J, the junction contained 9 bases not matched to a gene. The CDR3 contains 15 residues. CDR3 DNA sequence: TGTGCCAGCAGCACCGAAACTAGCGGGGTTAAGACCCAGTACTTC. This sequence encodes CASSTETSGVKTQYF.

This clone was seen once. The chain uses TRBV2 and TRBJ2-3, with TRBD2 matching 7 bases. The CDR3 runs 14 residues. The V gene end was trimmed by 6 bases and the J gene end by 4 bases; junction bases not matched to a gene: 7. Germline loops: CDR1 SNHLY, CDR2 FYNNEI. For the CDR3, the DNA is TGTGCCAGCAGAATGCGGGAGACGGCAGATACGCAGTATTTT. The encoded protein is CASRMRETADTQYF.

The chain's CDR3 is CASSQGATSYEQYF. Written as DNA, the CDR3 is TGTGCCAGCAGTCAAGGGGCCACTTCCTACGAGCAGTACTTC. This chain uses TRBV2 with TRBJ2-7; a possible D gene is TRBD1 (5 bases). The CDR3 sequence is 14 residues long. Germline CDR1 reads SNHLY; CDR2 reads FYNNEI. The germline V and J ends were trimmed by 5 bases and 1 base, with 12 bases remaining between them.

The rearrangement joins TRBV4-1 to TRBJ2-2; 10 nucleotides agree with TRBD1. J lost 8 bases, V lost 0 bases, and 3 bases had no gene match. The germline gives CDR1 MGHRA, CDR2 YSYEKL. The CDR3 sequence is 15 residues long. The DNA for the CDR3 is TGCGCCAGCAGCCAAGATGACAGGGGGCGTGGGGAGCTGTTTTTT. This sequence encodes CASSQDDRGRGELFF.